Presented here are 21 T cell receptor beta chains from one specimen sequenced in a study of a mutant IDH1 vaccine in newly diagnosed glioma. The assay was immunoSEQ multiplex PCR, and TCRdb's table has in-frame clones only and misses some. The sample includes under 55,000 clones, roughly 90% of them seen just once. Their antigens are not known. Time point described: week 11, during vaccination. Every vaccine dose comprised 300 ug of mutant IDH1 20-mer peptide plus topical imiquimod. Here the sequenced sample was PBMCs, taken from a glioma patient whose treatment included an IDH1 peptide vaccine. Receptors originate from a man in his fifties with glioma.

The sample holds a few counts of this clone. This chain connects TRBV18 to TRBJ2-7; TRBD1 matches 8 bases. The V segment lost 6 bases and the J segment 3 bases; nucleotides outside the gene matches: 4. Germline values: CDR1 KGHSH, CDR2 LQKENI. The CDR3 contains 13 residues. CDR3 nucleotides: TGTGCCAGCTCGTCGGGGACAGGCTACGAGCAGTACTTC. Encoded protein: CASSSGTGYEQYF. Complete variable domain (other parts from reference TRBV18 and TRBJ2-7): NAGVMQNPRHLVRRRGQEARLRCSPMKGHSHVYWYRQLPEEGLKFMVYLQKENIIDESGMPKERFSAEFPKEGPSILRIQQVVRGDSAAYFCASSSGTGYEQYFGPGTRLTVT.

This clone came up a few times. The sample carries other DNA sequences with the same CDR3. This sequence joins TRBV30 and TRBJ1-3; the D gene is possibly TRBD1 (5 bases). Per germline, CDR1 GTSNPN and CDR2 SVGIG (reference sequence). This CDR3 has 14 residues. The V end lost 0 bases, the J end lost 1 base, and 7 bases lay between the germline ends. The DNA of the CDR3 is TGTGCCTGGAGTGTTGGGGGTTCTGGAAACACCATATATTTT. Its translation: CAWSVGGSGNTIYF.

This chain joins TRBV10-2 and TRBJ1-5; TRBD1 is a possible D gene (6 bases). The CDR3 has 18 amino acids. Germline CDR1 reads WSHSY; CDR2 reads SAAADI. Trimming removed 0 bases at V and 2 bases at J, with 17 bases between. The chain's CDR3 is CASSESKLETGRNQPQHF. Written as DNA, the CDR3 is TGCGCCAGCAGTGAGTCAAAGCTAGAGACAGGTCGCAATCAGCCCCAGCATTTT.

The chain combines TRBV29-1 with TRBJ2-7; no firm D call. V lost 5 bases to trimming and J lost 2 bases, with 19 bases between them. The CDR3 runs to 15 residues. In germline, CDR1 is SQVTM, CDR2 ANQGSEA. CDR3: CSVLKLSHATYEQYF. The CDR3 region has the DNA TGCAGCGTTCTGAAACTAAGTCACGCTACCTACGAGCAGTACTTC.

V is TRBV5-4 and J is TRBJ2-5; 9 nucleotides line up with TRBD1. The CDR3 totals 16 residues. With 4 bases clipped from V and 1 base from J, the junction kept 8 bases outside the gene matches. The germline V gene encodes CDR1 SGHNT and CDR2 YYREEE (reference sequence). The CDR3 loop is CASSTGTGRIQETQYF. For the CDR3, the DNA is TGTGCCAGCAGCACCGGGACAGGGAGAATCCAAGAGACCCAGTACTTC.

The CDR3 nucleotides are TGTGCCAGCAGTTTCGAAGGACTAGCGCTACGAGAGACCCAGTACTTC. Protein product: CASSFEGLALRETQYF. The V gene is TRBV6-5, the J gene TRBJ2-5, with 9 bases matching TRBD2. Germline V gene data show CDR1 as MNHEY and CDR2 as SVGAGI. The trim removed 4 bases at V and 4 bases at J, leaving 10 bases unmatched. The CDR3 length is 16 residues.

V gene TRBV6-5 combines with J gene TRBJ1-3, with D perhaps matching TRBD1 (6 bases). Trimming shortened V by 8 bases and J by 2 bases, and 10 bases separated the two germline ends. The CDR3 sequence is 13 residues long. CDR1 MNHEY and CDR2 SVGAGI come from the germline V gene. In DNA form, the CDR3 reads TGTGCCAGCCGTTCAGGGGCTGGAAACACCATATATTTT. Encoded protein: CASRSGAGNTIYF.

This clone showed up just once. The rearrangement links TRBV28 to TRBJ2-5, with D possibly being TRBD2 (6 bases). Germline V CDR1 and CDR2: MDHEN, SYDVKM. Trimming shortened V by 3 bases and J by 4 bases, and 15 bases separated the two germline ends. CDR3 length equals 15 residues. CDR3 in DNA: TGTGCCAGCAGTTTGGCGGCGGAGGGGCGAGAGACCCAGTACTTC. As protein: CASSLAAEGRETQYF.

For this clone: One end of the junction does not line up with germline, which may come from a read error. V is TRBV7-7 and J is TRBJ1-1, with no clear D. Germline V lookup: CDR1 SSHAT, CDR2 FNYEAQ (reference sequence). This CDR3 has 14 amino acids. This CDR3 is CASSPWTENTEAFF. DNA of the CDR3: TGTGCTAGCAGCCCCTGGACCGAGAACACTGAAGCTTTCTTT.

This chain joins TRBV27 and TRBJ1-5, with 10 bases that match TRBD1. The CDR3 sequence is 16 residues long. Per germline, CDR1 MNHEY and CDR2 SMNVEV (reference sequence). V was clipped by 4 bases and J by 4 bases; unmatched bases: 7. In DNA, the CDR3 is TGTGCCAGCAGTTCCACCGACAGGGGGCGTAATCAGCCCCAGCATTTT. It specifies CASSSTDRGRNQPQHF.

The chain uses TRBV19 and TRBJ2-1; perhaps TRBD1 as D (6 bases). Trimming pared 9 bases from V and 4 bases from J, leaving 19 bases between. This CDR3 is built from 15 residues. The V gene's germline CDR1 is LNHDA and CDR2 SQIVND (reference sequence). For the CDR3, the DNA is TGTGCCAGCCAAATCGTCTGGGGGCAGTACAATGAGCAGTTCTTC. It specifies CASQIVWGQYNEQFF.

This clone was seen only once. This chain connects TRBV15 to TRBJ2-3; 7 bases are a match to TRBD1. The junction had 2 bases not matched to a gene; V was cut back by 0 bases and J by 2 bases. The CDR3 has 15 residues. Germline CDR1 reads LNHNV; CDR2 reads YYDKDF (reference sequence). The CDR3 sequence: CATSRDRGITDTQYF. CDR3 sequence (DNA): TGTGCCACCAGCAGAGACAGGGGGATCACAGATACGCAGTATTTT.

The rearrangement joins TRBV7-8 to TRBJ2-1, with 7 nucleotides matching TRBD1. The CDR3 extends over 13 amino acids. CDR1 is SGHVS and CDR2 is FQNEAQ in the germline V gene. After removal of 4 bases from V and 7 bases from J, the junction contained 4 bases not matched to a gene. The CDR3 region has the DNA TGTGCCAGCAGCTCGTACAGGGGTAATGAGCAGTTCTTC. Protein product: CASSSYRGNEQFF.

The chain joins TRBV28 to TRBJ2-3; D uncertain. This CDR3 has 14 amino acids. Between the trimmed V and J ends, which lost 10 bases and 2 bases, there was a span of 16 bases. The V gene's germline CDR1 is MDHEN and CDR2 SYDVKM. As DNA, the CDR3 is TGTGCCACCCTAGGGTCGACGCCCACAGATACGCAGTATTTT. It encodes CATLGSTPTDTQYF.

The rearrangement links TRBV7-2 to TRBJ2-2; weak D call: TRBD2 (6 bases). The CDR3 loop spans 15 amino acids. The germline V gene has CDR1 SGHTA and CDR2 FQGNSA. Trimming cost V 0 bases and J 7 bases, with 12 bases left between them. CDR3 nucleotides: TGTGCCAGCAGCTTAGCCGGGAGCCAGGACGGGGAGCTGTTTTTT. Residues: CASSLAGSQDGELFF.

This chain links TRBV6-5 with TRBJ1-1; no clear D. V lost 5 bases and J lost 5, with 9 bases in between. The CDR3 spans 12 residues. CDR1 is MNHEY and CDR2 is SVGAGI in the germline V gene. In DNA form, the CDR3 reads TGTGCCAGCAGTCGGACTTTGACTGAAGCTTTCTTT. It translates to CASSRTLTEAFF.

This clone was detected once. The chain employs TRBV5-5 and TRBJ1-5; D is undetermined. Trimming cost V 1 base and J 0 bases, with 2 bases left between them. This CDR3 is 13 amino acids long. Germline V gives CDR1 SGHKS, CDR2 YYEKEE (reference sequence). In DNA form, the CDR3 reads TGTGCCAGCAGCTTGAATAGCAATCAGCCCCAGCATTTT. It translates to CASSLNSNQPQHF.

The rearrangement joins TRBV1 to TRBJ1-6; no DNA check was done on the table's D call, TRBD1. TRBV1 corresponds to a pseudogene. This CDR3 contains 17 residues. The CDR3 DNA reads as TGCACCAGCAGCCAAGCTGATCTGGGACAGGTAAATTCACCCCTCCACTTT. This translates into CTSSQADLGQVNSPLHF.

This chain joins TRBV7-8 and TRBJ1-1; D unresolved. CDR3 size: 12 residues. The germline CDR1 and CDR2 sequences are SGHVS and FQNEAQ. Trimming took off 5 bases at V and 11 bases at J, with 15 bases between the two ends. The CDR3 sequence: CASSDIGIRAFF. The CDR3 DNA is TGTGCCAGCAGCGACATAGGGATCAGGGCTTTCTTT. The full variable domain, completed using reference TRBV7-8 and TRBJ1-1, is GAGVSQSPRYKVAKRGQDVALRCDPISGHVSLFWYQQALGQGPEFLTYFQNEAQLDKSGLPSDRFFAERPEGSVSTLKIQRTQQEDSAVYLCASSDIGIRAFFGQGTRLTVV.

This clone has only one observation. This chain uses TRBV28 with TRBJ2-3; possibly TRBD2 for D (6 bases). This CDR3 has 15 residues. The V gene lost 0 bases and the J gene lost 1 base, with 8 bases spanning the gap. Germline loops: CDR1 MDHEN, CDR2 SYDVKM. Here the CDR3 DNA reads TGTGCCAGCAGTTTATGGGGGGGACGCACAGATACGCAGTATTTT. It is translated as CASSLWGGRTDTQYF. Supplemented by reference TRBV28 and TRBJ2-3, the full variable domain reads DVKVTQSSRYLVKRTGEKVFLECVQDMDHENMFWYRQDPGLGLRLIYFSYDVKMKEKGDIPEGYSVSREKKERFSLILESASTNQTSMYLCASSLWGGRTDTQYFGPGTRLTVL.

This chain joins TRBV4-2 and TRBJ2-7, with 8 bases that match TRBD1. V trimming: 1 base; J trimming: 7 bases; junction bases outside the gene matches: 9. The CDR3 length is 15 residues. Germline lookup yields CDR1 LGHNA and CDR2 YNFKEQ. The CDR3 sequence is CASSQAATGVREQYF. The CDR3 DNA sequence: TGTGCCAGCAGCCAAGCTGCGACAGGGGTACGGGAGCAGTACTTC.